This record looks at one T cell receptor beta chain sequence and its context. Repertoires were generated with immunoSEQ multiplex PCR, while TCRdb's copy carries only in-frame clones and drops some. The data hold approximately 140,000 clones, with 75% to 90% observed a single time. The data were taken from a study of blood T cell repertoires in COVID-19. Per the germline V gene, CDR1 is SNHLY and CDR2 is FYNNEI. The CDR3 totals 15 residues. The V gene lost 3 bases and the J gene lost 0 bases, with 9 bases spanning the gap. The origin of this receptor is a woman aged 40 to 49 who had been exposed to COVID-19. The sample comprised PBMCs or T cells enriched from blood (not recorded which). This sequence joins TRBV2 and TRBJ1-5; D not certain. The CDR3 protein is CASSEFRHSNQPQHF. The DNA for the CDR3 is TGTGCCAGCAGTGAGTTCAGACATAGCAATCAGCCCCAGCATTTT.